This T cell receptor beta chain was found in a study of T cells in Graves' hyperthyroidism and ophthalmopathy. TCR beta CDR3 region amplification was performed from RNA transcripts. When the TCR CDR3 underwent first-round RT-PCR, the HTBI primer set was used. MiXCR, applied by TCRdb to the multiplex PCR reads, yields one record per CDR3 protein. The data contain a few hundred thousand distinct CDR3 sequences, around 21% of them singletons. This clonotype was recorded a few times. This receptor was obtained from a man younger than 35 with Graves' hyperthyroidism. The sequencing input was blood.

The CDR3 reads CSARTPNTGELFF. For the CDR3, the DNA is TGCAGTGCTAGGACCCCTAACACCGGGGAGCTGTTTTTT. V is TRBV20-1 and J is TRBJ2-2, with unresolved D. Per germline, CDR1 DFQATT and CDR2 SNEGSKA (reference sequence). This CDR3 is built from 13 residues. V was clipped by 3 bases and J by 2 bases, with 7 bases between them.